A single sample is the source of the 11 T cell receptor beta chains below, sequenced in a study of blood T cell repertoires in COVID-19. Only in-frame clones appear in the TCRdb table, and some are missing; sequencing was by immunoSEQ multiplex PCR. Among about 80,000 clones listed, approximately 82% were seen once. Material for sequencing was peripheral blood. The source of these receptors is a woman in her 70s with acute or convalescent COVID-19.

Remarks on this clone: This specimen includes other DNA sequences encoding the same CDR3. This chain links TRBV18 with TRBJ2-5; 8 positions match TRBD1. The CDR3 contains 13 residues. CDR1 and CDR2 (germline): KGHSH, LQKENI. V lost 3 bases to trimming and J lost 5 bases; unmatched junction nucleotides: 2. This CDR3 reads CASSPGQGETQYF. The CDR3 DNA follows: TGTGCCAGCTCACCCGGACAGGGCGAGACCCAGTACTTC.

The chain has TRBV30 and TRBJ1-3; D call uncertain. Trimming pared 2 bases from V and 2 bases from J, leaving 7 bases between. The V gene's germline CDR1 is GTSNPN and CDR2 SVGIG (reference sequence). The CDR3 is 13 amino acids. CDR3: CAWSHKAGNTIYF. The CDR3 DNA reads as TGTGCCTGGAGTCACAAAGCTGGAAACACCATATATTTT.

This chain joins TRBV18 and TRBJ2-5, with TRBD1 matching 12 bases. CDR3 length equals 15 residues. CDR1 is KGHSH, CDR2 LQKENI, per germline. V gave up 6 bases and J gave up 5 bases; unmatched junction bases: 7. Here the CDR3 reads CASSPGTGGWETQYF. CDR3 bases: TGTGCCAGCTCTCCAGGGACAGGGGGCTGGGAGACCCAGTACTTC. Full variable domain (rest looked up from reference TRBV18 and TRBJ2-5): NAGVMQNPRHLVRRRGQEARLRCSPMKGHSHVYWYRQLPEEGLKFMVYLQKENIIDESGMPKERFSAEFPKEGPSILRIQQVVRGDSAAYFCASSPGTGGWETQYFGPGTRLLVL.

This chain connects TRBV29-1 to TRBJ2-6; D remains ambiguous. The CDR3 length is 15 residues. From germline, CDR1 is SQVTM and CDR2 ANQGSEA. V lost 6 bases to trimming and J lost 0 bases, with 12 bases between them. The CDR3 here is CSVNLMSSGANVLTF. The CDR3 region has the DNA TGCAGCGTGAACCTAATGAGCTCTGGGGCCAACGTCCTGACTTTC. The full variable domain, its missing parts supplied by reference TRBV29-1 and TRBJ2-6, is SAVISQKPSRDICQRGTSLTIQCQVDSQVTMMFWYRQQPGQSLTLIATANQGSEATYESGFVIDKFPISRPNLTFSTLTVSNMSPEDSSIYLCSVNLMSSGANVLTFGAGSRLTVL.

This CDR3 is CASSPAGGQTEAFF. The CDR3 DNA is TGTGCCAGCTCACCGGCAGGGGGCCAAACTGAAGCTTTCTTT. The V and J genes are TRBV18 and TRBJ1-1; 8 bases agree with TRBD1. Germline CDR1 and CDR2: KGHSH and LQKENI. Trimming at V came to 3 bases and at J to 5 bases, leaving 5 bases not matched to a gene. This CDR3 contains 14 residues.

The rearrangement joins TRBV7-2 to TRBJ2-2; D is possibly TRBD1 (6 bases). Germline CDR1 reads SGHTA; CDR2 reads FQGNSA. CDR3 length: 14 amino acids. With 5 bases removed from V and 0 bases from J, the gap between germline ends came to 7 bases. The CDR3 bases are TGTGCCAGCAGCCGGACAGCGAACACCGGGGAGCTGTTTTTT. Amino acid sequence: CASSRTANTGELFF.

The chain links TRBV7-9 to TRBJ2-1, with 9 positions matching TRBD1. The CDR3 totals 15 residues. The germline V gene encodes CDR1 SEHNR and CDR2 FQNEAQ (reference sequence). J lost 4 bases, V lost 8 bases, and 9 bases had no gene match. CDR3 nucleotides: TGTGCCAGCGGATCCCCGGGACAGGGATACAATGAGCAGTTCTTC. This sequence encodes CASGSPGQGYNEQFF.

This chain links TRBV30 with TRBJ2-2; tentative D call: TRBD1 (6 bases). This CDR3 has 14 residues. The ends were cut back, 1 base at V and 4 bases at J, with 10 bases in the middle. Per the germline V gene, CDR1 is GTSNPN and CDR2 is SVGIG (reference sequence). The CDR3, as DNA: TGTGCCTGGAGTGGCCTGGGGGCCACCGGGGAGCTGTTTTTT. This encodes CAWSGLGATGELFF.

The CDR3 DNA is TGTGCCAGCAGCCAACAACAGGGAAACTCACCCCTCCACTTT. As protein: CASSQQQGNSPLHF. The chain recombines TRBV3-1 (or the pseudogene TRBV3-2) with TRBJ1-6, with D possibly matching TRBD1 (6 bases). The CDR3 loop spans 14 amino acids. Germline V gene sequence: CDR1 LGHDT, CDR2 YNNKEL (reference sequence). The V and J ends lost 2 bases and 10 bases respectively, with 12 bases between them.

V and J are TRBV3-1 (or the pseudogene TRBV3-2) and TRBJ2-2; 7 bases fit TRBD2. Germline V lookup: CDR1 LGHDT, CDR2 YNNKEL (reference sequence). There are 17 residues in the CDR3. After removal of 0 bases from V and 7 bases from J, the junction contained 11 bases not matched to a gene. CDR3 in amino acids: CASSQDQLAPRDGELFF. The CDR3 nucleotides read TGTGCCAGCAGCCAAGACCAACTAGCGCCCCGAGACGGGGAGCTGTTTTTT.

The rearrangement joins TRBV10-1 to TRBJ2-7, with 9 nucleotides matching TRBD1. Trimming cost V 4 bases and J 3 bases; bases outside gene matches: 10. The CDR3 consists of 16 residues. Germline CDR1 is WNHNN and CDR2 is SYGVQD (reference sequence). CDR3: CASSVARTGASYEQYF. The CDR3 nucleotides read TGCGCCAGCAGTGTGGCTCGGACAGGGGCGAGCTACGAGCAGTACTTC.